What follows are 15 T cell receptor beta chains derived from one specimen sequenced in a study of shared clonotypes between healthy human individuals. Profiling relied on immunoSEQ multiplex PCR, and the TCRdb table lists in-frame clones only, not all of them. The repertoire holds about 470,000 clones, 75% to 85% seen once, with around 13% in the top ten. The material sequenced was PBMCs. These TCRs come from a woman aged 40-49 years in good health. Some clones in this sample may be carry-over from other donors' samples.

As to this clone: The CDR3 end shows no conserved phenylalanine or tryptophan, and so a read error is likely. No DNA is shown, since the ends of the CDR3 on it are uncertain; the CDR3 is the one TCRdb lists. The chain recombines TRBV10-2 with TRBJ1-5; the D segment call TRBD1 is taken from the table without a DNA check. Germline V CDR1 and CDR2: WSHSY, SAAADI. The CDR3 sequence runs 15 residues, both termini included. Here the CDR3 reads CASSEDRTRNQPQHL.

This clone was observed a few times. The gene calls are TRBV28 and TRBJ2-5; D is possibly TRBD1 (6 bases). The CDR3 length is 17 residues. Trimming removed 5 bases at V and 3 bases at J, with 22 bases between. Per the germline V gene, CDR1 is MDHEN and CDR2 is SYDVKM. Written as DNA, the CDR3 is TGTGCCAGCAGTCGCGTGTCCACAGGGTATTCTGAAGAGACCCAGTACTTC. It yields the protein CASSRVSTGYSEETQYF.

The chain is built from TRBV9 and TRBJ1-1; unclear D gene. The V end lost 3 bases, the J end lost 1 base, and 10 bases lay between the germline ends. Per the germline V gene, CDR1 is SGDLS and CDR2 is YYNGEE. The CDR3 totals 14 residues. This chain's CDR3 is CASSADPGNTEAFF. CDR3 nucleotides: TGTGCCAGCAGCGCCGACCCAGGGAACACTGAAGCTTTCTTT.

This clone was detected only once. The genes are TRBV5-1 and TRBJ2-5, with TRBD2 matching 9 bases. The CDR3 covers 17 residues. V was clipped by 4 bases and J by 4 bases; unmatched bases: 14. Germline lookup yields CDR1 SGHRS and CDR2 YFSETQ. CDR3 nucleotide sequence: TGCGCCAGCAGCGTAGGACCCCCTAGCGGGATGGGAGAGACCCAGTACTTC. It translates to CASSVGPPSGMGETQYF. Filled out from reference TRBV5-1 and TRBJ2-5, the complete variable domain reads KAGVTQTPRYLIKTRGQQVTLSCSPISGHRSVSWYQQTPGQGLQFLFEYFSETQRNKGNFPGRFSGRQFSNSRSEMNVSTLELGDSALYLCASSVGPPSGMGETQYFGPGTRLLVL.

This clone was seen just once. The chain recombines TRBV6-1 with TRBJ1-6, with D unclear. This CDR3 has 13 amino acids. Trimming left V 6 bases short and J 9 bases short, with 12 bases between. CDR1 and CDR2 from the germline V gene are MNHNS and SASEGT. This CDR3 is CASRGASSSPLHF. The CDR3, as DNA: TGTGCCAGCAGGGGTGCTTCATCTTCACCCCTCCACTTT.

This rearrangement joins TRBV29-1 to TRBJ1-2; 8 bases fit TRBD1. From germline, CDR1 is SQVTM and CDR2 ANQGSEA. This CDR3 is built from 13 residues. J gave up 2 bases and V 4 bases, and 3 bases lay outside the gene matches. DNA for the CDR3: TGCAGCGTTGCGCAGGGGGCGAACTATGGCTACACCTTC. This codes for CSVAQGANYGYTF.

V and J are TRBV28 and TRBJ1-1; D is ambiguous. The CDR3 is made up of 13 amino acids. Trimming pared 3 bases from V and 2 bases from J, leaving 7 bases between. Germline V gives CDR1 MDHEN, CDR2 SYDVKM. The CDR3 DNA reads TGTGCCAGCAGTTTGGATGTTAACACTGAAGCTTTCTTT. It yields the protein CASSLDVNTEAFF.

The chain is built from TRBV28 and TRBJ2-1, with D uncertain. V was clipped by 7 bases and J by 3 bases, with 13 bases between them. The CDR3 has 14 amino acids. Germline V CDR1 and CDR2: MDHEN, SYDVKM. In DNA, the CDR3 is TGTGCCAGCAAAGGTGTCCTGGTCTACAATGAGCAGTTCTTC. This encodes CASKGVLVYNEQFF.

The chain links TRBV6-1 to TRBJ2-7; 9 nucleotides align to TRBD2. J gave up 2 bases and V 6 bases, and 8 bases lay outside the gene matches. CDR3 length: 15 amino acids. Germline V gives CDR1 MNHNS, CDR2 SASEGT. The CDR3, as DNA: TGTGCCAGCAGCAAAGAGACTAGCGGAACCTACGAGCAGTACTTC. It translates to CASSKETSGTYEQYF.

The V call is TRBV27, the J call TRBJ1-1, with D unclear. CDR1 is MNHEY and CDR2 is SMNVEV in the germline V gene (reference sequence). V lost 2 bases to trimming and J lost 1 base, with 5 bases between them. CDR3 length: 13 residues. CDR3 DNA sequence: TGTGCCAGCAGTTTAACCAAGAACACTGAAGCTTTCTTT. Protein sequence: CASSLTKNTEAFF.

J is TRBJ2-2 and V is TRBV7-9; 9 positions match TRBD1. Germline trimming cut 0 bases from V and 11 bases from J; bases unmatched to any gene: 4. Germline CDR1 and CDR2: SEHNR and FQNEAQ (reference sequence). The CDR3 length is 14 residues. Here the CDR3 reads CASSLAGTGKELFF. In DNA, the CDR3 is TGTGCCAGCAGCTTAGCAGGGACAGGGAAAGAGCTGTTTTTT.

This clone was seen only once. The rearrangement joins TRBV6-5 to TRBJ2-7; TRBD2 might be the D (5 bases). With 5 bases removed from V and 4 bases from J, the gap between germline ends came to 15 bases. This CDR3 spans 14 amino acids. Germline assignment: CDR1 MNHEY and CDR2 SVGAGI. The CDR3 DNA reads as TGTGCCAGCAGTCCCCCGGGGAAAACTTACGAGCAGTACTTC. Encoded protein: CASSPPGKTYEQYF.

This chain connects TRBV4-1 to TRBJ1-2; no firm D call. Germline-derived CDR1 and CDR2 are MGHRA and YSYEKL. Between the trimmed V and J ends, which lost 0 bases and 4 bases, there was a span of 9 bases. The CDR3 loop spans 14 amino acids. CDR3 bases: TGCGCCAGCAGCCAAGATGAGGGATTCTATGGCTACACCTTC. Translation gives CASSQDEGFYGYTF.

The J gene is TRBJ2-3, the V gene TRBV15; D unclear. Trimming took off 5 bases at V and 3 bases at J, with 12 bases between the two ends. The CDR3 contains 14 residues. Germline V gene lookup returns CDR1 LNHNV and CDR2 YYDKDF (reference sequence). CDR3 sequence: CATSPGSPTDTQYF. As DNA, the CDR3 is TGTGCCACCAGCCCAGGCAGCCCGACAGATACGCAGTATTTT.

CDR3 sequence: CASSTIGETQYF. In DNA form, the CDR3 reads TGTGCCAGCTCGACCATAGGGGAGACCCAGTACTTC. This chain connects TRBV18 to TRBJ2-5; D is undetermined. The CDR3 covers 12 residues. Germline loops: CDR1 KGHSH, CDR2 LQKENI. The V gene lost 6 bases and the J gene lost 5 bases, with 10 bases spanning the gap.